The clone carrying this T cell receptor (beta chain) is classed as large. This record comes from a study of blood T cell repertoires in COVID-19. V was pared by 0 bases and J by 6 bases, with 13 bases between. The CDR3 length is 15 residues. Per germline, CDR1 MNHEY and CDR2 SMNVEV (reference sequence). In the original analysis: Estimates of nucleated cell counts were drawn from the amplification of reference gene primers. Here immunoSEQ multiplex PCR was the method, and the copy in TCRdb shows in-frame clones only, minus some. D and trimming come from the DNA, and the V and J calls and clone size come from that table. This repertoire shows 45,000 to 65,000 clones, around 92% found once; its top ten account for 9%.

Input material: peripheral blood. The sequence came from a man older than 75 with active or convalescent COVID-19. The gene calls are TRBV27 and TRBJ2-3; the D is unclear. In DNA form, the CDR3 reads TGTGCCAGCAGTTTATCCCCCCTCCCCGGGGATACGCAGTATTTT. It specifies CASSLSPLPGDTQYF.